This T cell receptor (beta chain) is from a study of blood T cell repertoires in COVID-19. Clones were sequenced by immunoSEQ multiplex PCR, and TCRdb holds only the in-frame ones, with some missing. The data contain some 150,000 clones, 75% to 90% of them singletons. The CDR3 covers 16 residues. Germline values: CDR1 SNHLY, CDR2 FYNNEI. J was trimmed by 1 base and V by 4 bases; bases with no gene match: 6. This rearrangement joins TRBV2 to TRBJ2-3; TRBD2 matches 9 bases. This receptor was identified in a woman aged 55-75 years with active or convalescent COVID-19. Material: peripheral blood. The CDR3 DNA reads TGTGCCAGCAGTGTGGGGACTAGCTCTCGCACAGATACGCAGTATTTT. Translating it yields CASSVGTSSRTDTQYF.